The 27 T cell receptor beta chains in this list originate from one sample, sequenced in a study of spatial heterogeneity in lung cancer. Points from the study as a whole: It was found that expanded intratumoral alpha and beta TCR counts tracked tumor mutation counts.

MiXCR was run by TCRdb on the 5' RACE reads, yielding one entry per CDR3 protein. The sample has about 720 distinct CDR3 sequences, 12% to 15% seen once. What these receptors recognize is not known. The time point is: sample taken at primary tumor resection. The material was lung tumor tissue, obtained at surgery. The receptors were gathered from a male donor with early-stage non-small cell lung cancer.

In its sample, this clonotype ranks as medium-sized. This beta chain is a stray sequence in a library constructed for alpha chains; its clone size is not meaningful. V is TRBV3-1 and J is TRBJ2-7; TRBD2 matches 10 bases. With 0 bases clipped from V and 7 bases from J, the junction kept 15 bases outside the gene matches. From germline, CDR1 is LGHDT and CDR2 YNNKEL (reference sequence). This CDR3 has 18 residues. In DNA, the CDR3 is TGTGCCAGCAGCCAAGATACAGCGGGAGGGATCCCTACGGGGGAGCAGTACTTC. As protein: CASSQDTAGGIPTGEQYF.

Note on this clonotype: This beta chain lies outside the target of a library built for alpha chains; its clone size means little. The chain recombines TRBV6-1 with TRBJ2-3; TRBD2 aligns across 8 bases. The CDR3 consists of 14 residues. Germline V gene data show CDR1 as MNHNS and CDR2 as SASEGT. V shed 7 bases, J shed 3 bases, and the junction held 6 bases outside the gene matches. CDR3 sequence (DNA): TGTGCCAGCAACCCGAGCGGGAGTACAGATACGCAGTATTTT. Amino acids: CASNPSGSTDTQYF.

With respect to this clonotype: One junction end does not reproduce the germline sequence, and a read error may be involved. With the library built for alpha chains, this beta chain is off target and its frequency is not meaningful. The chain links TRBV30 to TRBJ1-5; possible D gene TRBD1, 5 bases. The germline V gene encodes CDR1 GTSNPN and CDR2 SVGIG (reference sequence). This CDR3 spans 15 amino acids. CDR3 sequence (DNA): TGTACCTGGAGTTCAACGGGGGTAGGCAATCAGCCCCAGCATTTT. Protein product: CTWSSTGVGNQPQHF.

This clonotype is large (0.1 to 1%) within its sample. Since it is a stray read in a library aimed at alpha chains, this beta chain has a size that is not meaningful. CDR3 DNA: TGTGCCAGCAGCCGCAGGGCCTCTGAAGGAAACACCATATATTTT. Its protein is CASSRRASEGNTIYF. J is TRBJ1-3 and V is TRBV3-1, with D possibly being TRBD1 (5 bases). Germline V gene lookup returns CDR1 LGHDT and CDR2 YNNKEL (reference sequence). V was clipped by 4 bases and J by 4 bases, with 14 bases between them. This CDR3 is 15 amino acids long.

A remark on this clonotype: The size of this beta chain means little, since it is a stray read in a library made for alpha chains. The rearrangement joins TRBV4-2 to TRBJ2-3, with 8 bases lining up with TRBD2. Germline CDR1 and CDR2: LGHNA and YNFKEQ. After removal of 5 bases from V and 2 bases from J, the junction contained 3 bases not matched to a gene. The CDR3 consists of 14 residues. The CDR3 DNA sequence: TGTGCCAGCAGCTATAGCGGGATCACAGATACGCAGTATTTT. This gives the protein CASSYSGITDTQYF.

By share, this clonotype ranks as medium-sized (0.01 to 0.1%). This beta chain is an unintended read in a library built for alpha chains; its size means little. This rearrangement joins TRBV7-9 to TRBJ2-1; D unclear. CDR1 is SEHNR and CDR2 is FQNEAQ in the germline V gene (reference sequence). The CDR3 contains 12 residues. V lost 2 bases and J lost 7, with 6 bases in between. CDR3 DNA: TGTGCCAGCAGCTTAACTGTGAATGAGCAGTTCTTC. Translated, it gives CASSLTVNEQFF.

Remarks on this clonotype: A library prepared for alpha chains yielded this beta chain as an off-target read; its size is of little meaning. This chain links TRBV11-2 with TRBJ2-5; the match to TRBD2 covers 8 bases. The trim removed 1 base at V and 4 bases at J, leaving 2 bases unmatched. This CDR3 is 14 amino acids long. CDR1 is SGHAT, CDR2 FQNNGV, per germline. The CDR3 region is CASSLAAGVETQYF. DNA for the CDR3: TGTGCCAGCAGCTTAGCAGCGGGAGTAGAGACCCAGTACTTC. Full variable domain (rest looked up from reference TRBV11-2 and TRBJ2-5): EAGVAQSPRYKIIEKRQSVAFWCNPISGHATLYWYQQILGQGPKLLIQFQNNGVVDDSQLPKDRFSAERLKGVDSTLKIQPAKLEDSAVYLCASSLAAGVETQYFGPGTRLLVL.

This clonotype rates as large. In a library made to pick up alpha chains, this beta chain is a stray read with a size that means little. The chain carries TRBV27 and TRBJ2-2; D perhaps matches TRBD2 (6 bases). Trimming stripped 2 bases from V and 5 bases from J, with 18 bases between. Germline lookup yields CDR1 MNHEY and CDR2 SMNVEV (reference sequence). This CDR3 comprises 17 residues. CDR3 sequence: CASSLRRDGATTGELFF. DNA of the CDR3: TGTGCCAGCAGTTTAAGGAGGGACGGAGCAACTACCGGGGAGCTGTTTTTT.

In regard to this clonotype: As an off-target read in a library built for alpha chains, this beta chain has a frequency of little significance. V usage is TRBV10-2 and J usage is TRBJ2-2, with a possible D match to TRBD1 (7 bases). In germline, CDR1 is WSHSY, CDR2 SAAADI. The CDR3 totals 13 residues. Trimming took off 8 bases at V and 4 bases at J, with 11 bases between the two ends. Here the CDR3 reads CASRQGGTGELFF. CDR3 coding DNA: TGCGCCAGCCGTCAGGGGGGCACCGGGGAGCTGTTTTTT.

This clonotype is labeled as medium-sized. Within a library made for alpha chains, this beta chain is off target, and its count is uninformative. J is TRBJ2-5 and V is TRBV3-1; TRBD2 aligns across 7 bases. Germline CDR1 is LGHDT and CDR2 is YNNKEL (reference sequence). CDR3 size: 16 residues. V was pared by 1 base and J by 1 base, with 6 bases of the junction left unmatched. This CDR3 is CASSQGLAATQETQYF. In DNA, the CDR3 is TGTGCCAGCAGCCAAGGGCTAGCGGCAACCCAAGAGACCCAGTACTTC.

This clonotype has a handful of counts. This beta chain was picked up by a library intended for alpha chains and is off target, so its count carries little meaning. The V call is TRBV3-1, the J call TRBJ2-1; no firm D call. V was clipped by 1 base and J by 2 bases, with 3 bases between them. The CDR3 is 13 amino acids. Germline loops: CDR1 LGHDT, CDR2 YNNKEL (reference sequence). For the CDR3, the DNA is TGTGCCAGCAGCCAAGGACCCTACAATGAGCAGTTCTTC. As protein: CASSQGPYNEQFF.

Of note for this clonotype: This beta chain is an unintended read in a library built for alpha chains; its size means little. The V and J genes are TRBV28 and TRBJ2-7, with a possible D match to TRBD1 (6 bases). The CDR3 totals 13 residues. Germline V gene sequence: CDR1 MDHEN, CDR2 SYDVKM. Deletions cut 2 bases from V and 4 bases from J, with 9 bases between. CDR3 bases: TGTGCCAGCAGTTTAAGGGGGTTGTACGAGCAGTACTTC. It yields the protein CASSLRGLYEQYF.

This clonotype was seen a handful of times. This beta chain lies outside the target of a library built for alpha chains; its clone size means little. This CDR3 reads CASSSGTGGANTEAFF. The CDR3 nucleotides are TGTGCCAGCAGTTCCGGGACAGGGGGCGCGAACACTGAAGCTTTCTTT. The V gene is TRBV5-6, the J gene TRBJ1-1; 12 bases are a match to TRBD1. This CDR3 comprises 16 residues. J gave up 1 base and V 5 bases, and 6 bases lay outside the gene matches. Germline loops: CDR1 SGHDT, CDR2 YYEEEE.

Of note for this clonotype: The size of this beta chain means little, since it is a stray read in a library made for alpha chains. This chain connects TRBV30 to TRBJ1-5; tentative D call: TRBD1 (5 bases). The V end lost 2 bases, the J end lost 2 bases, and 13 bases lay between the germline ends. Looked up from germline, CDR1 is GTSNPN and CDR2 is SVGIG (reference sequence). The CDR3 extends over 15 amino acids. This CDR3 reads CAWSSTGVGNQPQHF. CDR3 DNA: TGTGCCTGGAGTTCAACGGGGGTAGGCAATCAGCCCCAGCATTTT.

For this clonotype: Because the library targeted alpha chains, this beta chain is an off-target read whose size means little. This sequence joins TRBV28 and TRBJ2-1; TRBD2 matches at 11 bases. After removal of 5 bases from V and 4 bases from J, the junction contained 7 bases not matched to a gene. In germline, CDR1 is MDHEN, CDR2 SYDVKM. The CDR3 contains 16 residues. In DNA, the CDR3 is TGTGCCAGCAGTACACTAGCGGGAGCTTGGTACAATGAGCAGTTCTTC. Its translation: CASSTLAGAWYNEQFF.

In this sample, this clonotype is medium-sized (0.01 to 0.1%). In a library made to pick up alpha chains, this beta chain is a stray read with a size that means little. CDR3 sequence: CAWSLDGLAGTTGELFF. As DNA, the CDR3 is TGTGCCTGGAGTCTTGACGGACTAGCGGGAACCACCGGGGAGCTGTTTTTT. This chain joins TRBV30 and TRBJ2-2; 12 bases align to TRBD2. CDR1 GTSNPN and CDR2 SVGIG come from the germline V gene (reference sequence). The CDR3 consists of 17 residues. The V and J ends lost 2 bases and 4 bases, in that order; junction bases with no gene match: 8.

This clonotype ranks as large (0.1 to 1%). For a library built for alpha chains, this beta chain is a stray read; little rests on its size. The V call is TRBV7-2, the J call TRBJ1-5; a weak D match, TRBD1 (5 bases). This CDR3 has 14 amino acids. Trimming stripped 2 bases from V and 9 bases from J, with 14 bases between. Germline V lookup: CDR1 SGHTA, CDR2 FQGNSA. The chain's CDR3 is CASSLWGTHSPQHF. The CDR3 DNA sequence: TGTGCCAGCAGCTTATGGGGGACTCACTCGCCCCAGCATTTT.

By proportion, this clonotype is large. Little can be read into the size of this beta chain, an off-target read in a library designed for alpha chains. The chain has TRBV7-2 and TRBJ2-5; 8 bases agree with TRBD2. Trimming at V came to 3 bases and at J to 2 bases, leaving 8 bases not matched to a gene. This CDR3 region has 16 residues. Germline CDR1 and CDR2: SGHTA and FQGNSA. CDR3 amino acids: CASSFWVAGKQETQYF. In DNA, the CDR3 is TGTGCCAGCAGCTTCTGGGTAGCGGGGAAACAAGAGACCCAGTACTTC. Combining the CDR3 with reference TRBV7-2 and TRBJ2-5 gives the whole variable domain GAGVSQSPSNKVTEKGKDVELRCDPISGHTALYWYRQSLGQGLEFLIYFQGNSAPDKSGLPSDRFSAERTGGSVSTLTIQRTQQEDSAVYLCASSFWVAGKQETQYFGPGTRLLVL.

This clonotype is classed as large (0.1 to 1%). Within a library made for alpha chains, this beta chain is off target, and its count is uninformative. V gene TRBV6-6 combines with J gene TRBJ1-6, with 7 bases aligning to TRBD1. The germline gives CDR1 MNHNY, CDR2 SVGAGI (reference sequence). V lost 0 bases to trimming and J lost 7 bases; unmatched junction nucleotides: 12. The length of the CDR3 is 18 residues. CDR3 residues: CASSYSLGQGDANSPLHF. In DNA, the CDR3 is TGTGCCAGCAGTTACTCCCTGGGCCAGGGGGATGCCAATTCACCCCTCCACTTT.

The sample holds a few counts of this clonotype. This beta chain is a stray sequence in a library constructed for alpha chains; its clone size is not meaningful. The chain employs TRBV25-1 and TRBJ2-5, with D perhaps TRBD1 (5 bases). Trimming removed 1 base from V and 5 bases from J, with 14 bases in between. Germline-derived CDR1 and CDR2 are MGHDK and SYGVNS. The CDR3 runs to 15 residues. In nucleotides, the CDR3 is TGTGCCAGCAGTGAATCGGGCAGGGCTATGGAGACCCAGTACTTC. This sequence encodes CASSESGRAMETQYF.

A few counts support this clonotype. This beta chain turned up in a library designed for alpha chains; as an off-target read, its abundance says little. This rearrangement joins TRBV7-2 to TRBJ2-2; D is ambiguous. Germline-derived CDR1 and CDR2 are SGHTA and FQGNSA. The CDR3 covers 14 residues. V dropped 3 bases and J dropped 1 base, with 6 bases sitting between them. The CDR3 here is CASSFSLNTGELFF. The CDR3 DNA reads TGTGCCAGCAGCTTTTCACTGAACACCGGGGAGCTGTTTTTT.

With respect to this clonotype: Since the library was made to target alpha chains, this beta chain is a stray read and its abundance is not meaningful. The chain joins TRBV3-1 to TRBJ1-1, with D possibly TRBD1 on 6 matching bases. This CDR3 is built from 14 residues. Germline CDR1 LGHDT, CDR2 YNNKEL (reference sequence). Trimming took off 0 bases at V and 10 bases at J, with 15 bases between the two ends. CDR3 sequence (DNA): TGTGCCAGCAGCCAAGATGTGGACAGAGCATCAGCTTTCTTT. Translated, it gives CASSQDVDRASAFF.

A remark on this clonotype: This beta chain appears as a stray read in a library generated for alpha chains; its size is not informative. This chain joins TRBV27 and TRBJ2-1; perhaps TRBD1 as D (5 bases). The V end lost 5 bases, the J end lost 4 bases, and 9 bases lay between the germline ends. This CDR3 has 13 amino acids. The germline CDR1 and CDR2 sequences are MNHEY and SMNVEV (reference sequence). CDR3 region: CASSLDSYNEQFF. In DNA, the CDR3 is TGTGCCAGCAGTCTCGACAGTTACAATGAGCAGTTCTTC.

This clonotype was detected a few times. Since the library was made to target alpha chains, this beta chain is a stray read and its abundance is not meaningful. The chain has TRBV20-1 and TRBJ1-1; no reliable D call. This CDR3 has 16 residues. V lost 0 bases and J 4 bases, leaving 18 bases between the germline ends. Per germline, CDR1 DFQATT and CDR2 SNEGSKA (reference sequence). This CDR3 is CSARDRRASTGTEAFF. The CDR3 nucleotides read TGCAGTGCTAGAGATAGAAGGGCCAGCACCGGCACTGAAGCTTTCTTT.

Judged by abundance, this clonotype is large. In a library made to pick up alpha chains, this beta chain is a stray read with a size that means little. V gene TRBV28 combines with J gene TRBJ2-7, with 14 bases lining up with TRBD2. The V gene end was trimmed by 4 bases and the J gene end by 7 bases; junction bases not matched to a gene: 21. Germline lookup yields CDR1 MDHEN and CDR2 SYDVKM. The CDR3 covers 20 residues. CDR3 region: CASSSVAGTSGRELSGEQYF. CDR3 DNA: TGTGCCAGCAGTTCTGTGGCCGGGACTAGCGGGAGAGAACTATCGGGGGAGCAGTACTTC.

By frequency in the sample, this clonotype is large. The library was prepared for alpha chains; this beta chain is a stray read, so its frequency means little. The gene calls are TRBV4-2 and TRBJ2-5; the D gene could be TRBD1 or TRBD2 (5 bases each). The CDR3 has 14 residues. Trimming took 1 base from V and 4 from J, leaving 10 bases between them. Germline V lookup: CDR1 LGHNA, CDR2 YNFKEQ. The CDR3 DNA reads TGTGCCAGCAGCCAAGGAACTAGGGGAGAGACCCAGTACTTC. This codes for CASSQGTRGETQYF.

This clonotype appeared a single time. Little can be read into the size of this beta chain, an off-target read in a library designed for alpha chains. The rearrangement uses TRBV7-9 and TRBJ1-1; D remains unclear. This CDR3 comprises 13 residues. V dropped 7 bases and J dropped 1 base, with 10 bases sitting between them. Germline V CDR1 and CDR2: SEHNR, FQNEAQ (reference sequence). CDR3 nucleotide sequence: TGTGCCAGCAACGCACGGTGGAACACTGAAGCTTTCTTT. This sequence encodes CASNARWNTEAFF.